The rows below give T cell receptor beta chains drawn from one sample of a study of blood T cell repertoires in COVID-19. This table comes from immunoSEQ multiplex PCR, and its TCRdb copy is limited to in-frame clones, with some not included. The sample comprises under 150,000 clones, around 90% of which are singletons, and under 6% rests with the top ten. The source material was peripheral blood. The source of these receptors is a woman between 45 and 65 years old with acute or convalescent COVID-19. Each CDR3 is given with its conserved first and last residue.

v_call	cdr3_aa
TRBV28	CASTPQWAYSYEQYF
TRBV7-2	CASSLGQGNTIYF
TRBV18	CASSSDSFSGNTIYF
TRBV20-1	CSASTSSGLGADTQYF
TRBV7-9	CAAQTGQGGDEQFF
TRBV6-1	CASSEVTSGRLAYEQYF
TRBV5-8	CASSLADGGVVGTDTQYF
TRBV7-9	CASSTRLAGTKGYEQFF
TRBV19	CASSSTGNTIYF
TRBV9	CASSAEPGFSGNTIYF
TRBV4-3	CASSQVVDHSAYSYEQYF
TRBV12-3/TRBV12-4	CASASAYEQFF
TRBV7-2	CASSLVKEYEQYF
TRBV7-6	CASSKQGSNQPQHF
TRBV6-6	CASSISGDSYEQYF
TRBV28	CASSLWSGHRNQPQHF
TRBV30	CAWSRGLLNEQFF
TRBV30	CAWTSDGDYGYTF
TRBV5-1	CASSPGSGVETQYF
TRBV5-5	CASSLDPDYNSPLHF
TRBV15	CATSDRTSSGNTIYF
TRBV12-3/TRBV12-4	CASNSGLGNEQFF
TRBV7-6	CASSPPTYNEQFF
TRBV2	CASSDATGVRQPQHF
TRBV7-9	CASSLRGQEETQYF
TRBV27	CASSLNRVHEQYF